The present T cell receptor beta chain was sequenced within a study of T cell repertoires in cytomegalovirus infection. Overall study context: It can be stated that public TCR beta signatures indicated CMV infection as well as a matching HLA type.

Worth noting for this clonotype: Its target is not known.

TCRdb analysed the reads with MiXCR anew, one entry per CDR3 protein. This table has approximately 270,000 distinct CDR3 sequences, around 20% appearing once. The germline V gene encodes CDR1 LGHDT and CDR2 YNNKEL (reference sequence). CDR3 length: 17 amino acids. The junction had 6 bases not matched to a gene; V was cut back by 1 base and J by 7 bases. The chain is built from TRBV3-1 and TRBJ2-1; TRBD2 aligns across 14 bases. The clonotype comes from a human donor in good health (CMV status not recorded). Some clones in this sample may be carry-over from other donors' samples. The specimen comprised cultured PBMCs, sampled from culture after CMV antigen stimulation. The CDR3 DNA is TGTGCCAGCAGCCAAGTTGGGGGACTAGCGGGAGTGAATGAGCAGTTCTTC. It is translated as CASSQVGGLAGVNEQFF.